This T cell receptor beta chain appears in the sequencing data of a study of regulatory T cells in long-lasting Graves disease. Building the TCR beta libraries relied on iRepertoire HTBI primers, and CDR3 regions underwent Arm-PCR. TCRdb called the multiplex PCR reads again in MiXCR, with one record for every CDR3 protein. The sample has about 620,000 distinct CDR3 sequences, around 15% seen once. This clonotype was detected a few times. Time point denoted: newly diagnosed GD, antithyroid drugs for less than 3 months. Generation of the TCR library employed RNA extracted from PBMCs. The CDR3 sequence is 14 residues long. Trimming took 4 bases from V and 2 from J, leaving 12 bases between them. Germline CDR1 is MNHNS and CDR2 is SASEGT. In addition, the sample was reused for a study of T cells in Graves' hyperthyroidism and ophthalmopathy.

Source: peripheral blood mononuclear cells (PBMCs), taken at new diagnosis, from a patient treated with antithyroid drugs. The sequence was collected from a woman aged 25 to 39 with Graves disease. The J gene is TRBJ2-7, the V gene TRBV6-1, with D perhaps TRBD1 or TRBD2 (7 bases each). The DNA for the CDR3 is TGTGCCAGCAGTGGACAGGGAGGGACCTACGAGCAGTACTTC. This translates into CASSGQGGTYEQYF.